This entry describes one T cell receptor (beta chain). Within the sample, other DNA sequences also encode this same CDR3. TCRdb's table, derived via immunoSEQ multiplex PCR, lists solely in-frame clones and lacks some. The table lists around 100,000 clones, 85% to 90% of them singletons. The data were obtained in a study of blood T cell repertoires in COVID-19. The CDR3 runs to 14 residues. Germline V gene lookup returns CDR1 SGHRS and CDR2 YFSETQ. With V trimmed by 0 bases and J by 4 bases, 2 bases remained unmatched. Source material: peripheral blood. The chain joins TRBV5-1 to TRBJ2-3, with 7 nucleotides matching TRBD1. The sequence was collected from a human donor in a cohort sampled during active COVID-19. The CDR3 spells CASSLGQGPDTQYF. The CDR3 DNA sequence: TGCGCCAGCAGCTTGGGACAGGGCCCAGATACGCAGTATTTT.